This TCR beta chain derives from a study of blood T cell repertoires in COVID-19. Study summary: Samples taken during acute and convalescent COVID-19 were collected in the United States, Italy and Spain. Sample material is recorded as cDNA or gDNA derived from T cells, B-cell-depleted T cells, or PBMCs.

In the original processing: Amplification of reference gene primers was used by the study to estimate nucleated cell counts. The repertoire was sequenced with immunoSEQ multiplex PCR; TCRdb's copy has only in-frame clones and lacks some. The DNA gave D and trimming, while V, J and clone size come from that table. In the table there are tens of thousands of clones, about 80% of which are singletons. Trimming took 3 bases from V and 4 from J, leaving 9 bases between them. This CDR3 comprises 13 residues. Sequencing was carried out using peripheral blood. This clonotype originated in a woman in her seventies with acute or convalescent COVID-19. The rearrangement links TRBV12-3 or TRBV12-4 to TRBJ2-5; maybe TRBD2 (5 bases). The CDR3 nucleotides read TGTGCCAGCAGTTTCGGGGTGGGAGAGACCCAGTACTTC. Translated, it gives CASSFGVGETQYF.